Listed here are 10 T cell receptor beta chains from one sample, sequenced in a study of graft-versus-host responses after intestinal transplantation. Sequencing used immunoSEQ multiplex PCR; TCRdb keeps in-frame clones, though not all of them. The table records 100,000 or so clones, 90% to 95% of them present only once. No antigen has been assigned to these receptors. This material consisted of unstimulated CD8+ T cells sorted from spleen or lymph node cells, taken before intestinal transplant. The source is a human donor who received an intestinal transplant.

The chain carries TRBV7-8 and TRBJ2-1; the match to TRBD2 covers 7 bases. The J segment lost 6 bases and the V segment lost 2 bases, leaving 7 bases of the junction unmatched. Germline CDR1 SGHVS, CDR2 FQNEAQ. CDR3 size: 15 residues. The CDR3 coding sequence is TGTGCCAGCAGCTTATGGGAGGGGACCGGCAATGAGCAGTTCTTC. As protein: CASSLWEGTGNEQFF.

This chain connects TRBV30 to TRBJ2-3; maybe TRBD2 (7 bases). CDR1 is GTSNPN and CDR2 is SVGIG in the germline V gene (reference sequence). This CDR3 has 17 amino acids. V lost 0 bases and J 6 bases, leaving 22 bases between the germline ends. CDR3 coding DNA: TGTGCCTGGAGTGTAGGGAGTACGGGCGGGGGCGGGGATACGCAGTATTTT. The encoded protein is CAWSVGSTGGGGDTQYF.

The chain has TRBV10-2 and TRBJ1-1; no definite D call. CDR1 is WSHSY and CDR2 is SAAADI in the germline V gene. The CDR3 consists of 14 residues. V dropped 5 bases and J dropped 6 bases, with 16 bases sitting between them. DNA for the CDR3: TGCGCCAGCAGTACAGTGTCCCCGCAAGCTGAAGCTTTCTTT. Translating it yields CASSTVSPQAEAFF.

The V and J genes are TRBV30 and TRBJ2-6, with D possibly TRBD1 on 5 matching bases. This CDR3 region has 15 residues. Deletions cut 1 base from V and 0 bases from J, with 7 bases between. The germline CDR1 and CDR2 sequences are GTSNPN and SVGIG (reference sequence). The CDR3 DNA reads TGTGCCTGGAGTGCCAGGGTCTCTGGGGCCAACGTCCTGACTTTC. Translated: CAWSARVSGANVLTF. Combining the CDR3 with reference TRBV30 and TRBJ2-6 gives the whole variable domain SQTIHQWPATLVQPVGSPLSLECTVEGTSNPNLYWYRQAAGRGLQLLFYSVGIGQISSEVPQNLSASRPQDRQFILSSKKLLLSDSGFYLCAWSARVSGANVLTFGAGSRLTVL.

The chain couples TRBV30 to TRBJ2-1, with D perhaps TRBD1 (6 bases). The germline V and J ends were trimmed by 2 bases and 9 bases, with 11 bases remaining between them. This CDR3 comprises 12 residues. CDR1 is GTSNPN and CDR2 is SVGIG in the germline V gene (reference sequence). The CDR3 nucleotides read TGTGCCTGGAGTAGGCAGGGGTTTGAGCAGTTCTTC. Its translation is CAWSRQGFEQFF.

The chain couples TRBV7-9 to TRBJ2-5; 7 nucleotides align to TRBD1. The CDR3 has 14 residues. The V and J ends lost 5 bases and 5 bases, in that order; junction bases with no gene match: 8. CDR1 and CDR2 from the germline V gene are SEHNR and FQNEAQ (reference sequence). The chain's CDR3 is CASSQGQPVETQYF. As DNA, the CDR3 is TGTGCCAGCAGCCAGGGACAGCCCGTGGAGACCCAGTACTTC.

The chain employs TRBV13 and TRBJ2-3; tentatively, D is TRBD2 (5 bases). The V end was cut by 4 bases, the J end by 6 bases, with 20 bases between. The CDR3 runs 16 residues. Germline assignment: CDR1 PRHDT and CDR2 FYEKMQ (reference sequence). The DNA of the CDR3 is TGTGCCAGCAGCTCCCCCCTAGCCGGAAAGCCGGATACGCAGTATTTT. Amino acids: CASSSPLAGKPDTQYF.

J is TRBJ2-7 and V is TRBV7-8; TRBD1 is a possible D gene (8 bases). Looked up from germline, CDR1 is SGHVS and CDR2 is FQNEAQ. Trimming shortened V by 6 bases and J by 5 bases, and 20 bases separated the two germline ends. The CDR3 has 15 amino acids. Here the CDR3 reads CASRPIRTGRDEQYF. The CDR3 DNA sequence: TGTGCCAGCAGACCGATACGGACAGGGAGGGACGAGCAGTACTTC.

DNA of the CDR3: TGTGCCAGCAGTTTTGCCGGTCAGCCCCAGCATTTT. Translated: CASSFAGQPQHF. The chain joins TRBV27 to TRBJ1-5; D gene unclear. This CDR3 contains 12 residues. V was shortened by 3 bases and J by 6 bases, with 6 bases between the two germline ends. From germline, CDR1 is MNHEY and CDR2 SMNVEV (reference sequence).

In its sample, this clone was seen once. The chain is built from TRBV27 and TRBJ2-7, with 7 nucleotides matching TRBD1. V lost 0 bases to trimming and J lost 1 base; unmatched junction nucleotides: 9. The CDR3 covers 17 residues. Germline loops: CDR1 MNHEY, CDR2 SMNVEV (reference sequence). The CDR3 reads CASSLSGSGQWSYEQYF. As DNA, the CDR3 is TGTGCCAGCAGTTTATCGGGGTCGGGACAGTGGTCCTACGAGCAGTACTTC.